The T cell receptor (beta chain) described here comes from a study of cytomegalovirus exposure and HLA in healthy donors. Whole-study results and caveats: Researchers catalogued about 160 TCR beta chains as cytomegalovirus-associated. Later, an analysis found that TCR clusters from the first cohort tended to co-occur in the roughly 110 validation repertoires. Through in vitro validation, three CMV-associated chains were shown to be specific for CMV antigens.

This CDR3 is built from 15 residues. The germline CDR1 and CDR2 sequences are SGHTA and FQGNSA. Trimming left V 1 base short and J 4 bases short, with 13 bases between. As to this clone: Its target is not known.

Using immunoSEQ multiplex PCR, the repertoire was profiled, and TCRdb retains in-frame clones only, with some absent. The data contain a few hundred thousand clones, 65% to 85% of them singletons. Among the roughly 120 subjects of the validation cohort, separate from the approximately 700-subject first cohort, were the donors. The chain carries TRBV7-2 and TRBJ2-5, with D possibly being TRBD1 (5 bases). Sequencing was done on a sample of PBMCs. The sequence was obtained from a woman in her thirties in good health and CMV-seropositive. CDR3 nucleotide sequence: TGTGCCAGCAGCTTAGGACAGACGATCAGAGAGACCCAGTACTTC. Translating it yields CASSLGQTIRETQYF.